This T cell receptor (beta chain) is from a study of CD8 T cells in ankylosing spondylitis. Libraries for TCR beta were made by quantitative 5'-RACE with molecular barcodes. TCRdb processed the 5' RACE reads anew with MiXCR; each CDR3 protein has one entry. The data contain over 400,000 distinct CDR3 sequences, more than 25% of them singletons. Findings and limits, study-wide: It appeared that ankylosing spondylitis blood was characterized by a TCR beta motif of roughly 8 highly homologous variants. From matched ankylosing spondylitis synovial fluid, disease-linked clones were reportedly recovered at significantly enriched levels.

Germline V gives CDR1 SGHRS, CDR2 YFSETQ. V lost 1 base and J lost 7, with 6 bases in between. The CDR3 runs 12 residues. This clonotype has more than one count but fewer than ten. Its antigen is unidentified. The sequencing sample was made of blood, either unsorted or a sorted T cell fraction (not recorded which). J is TRBJ2-1 and V is TRBV5-1; D uncertain. The clonotype originates from a male donor with ankylosing spondylitis. The CDR3 is CASSLLENEQFF. For the CDR3, the DNA is TGCGCCAGCAGCTTGCTGGAAAATGAGCAGTTCTTC.